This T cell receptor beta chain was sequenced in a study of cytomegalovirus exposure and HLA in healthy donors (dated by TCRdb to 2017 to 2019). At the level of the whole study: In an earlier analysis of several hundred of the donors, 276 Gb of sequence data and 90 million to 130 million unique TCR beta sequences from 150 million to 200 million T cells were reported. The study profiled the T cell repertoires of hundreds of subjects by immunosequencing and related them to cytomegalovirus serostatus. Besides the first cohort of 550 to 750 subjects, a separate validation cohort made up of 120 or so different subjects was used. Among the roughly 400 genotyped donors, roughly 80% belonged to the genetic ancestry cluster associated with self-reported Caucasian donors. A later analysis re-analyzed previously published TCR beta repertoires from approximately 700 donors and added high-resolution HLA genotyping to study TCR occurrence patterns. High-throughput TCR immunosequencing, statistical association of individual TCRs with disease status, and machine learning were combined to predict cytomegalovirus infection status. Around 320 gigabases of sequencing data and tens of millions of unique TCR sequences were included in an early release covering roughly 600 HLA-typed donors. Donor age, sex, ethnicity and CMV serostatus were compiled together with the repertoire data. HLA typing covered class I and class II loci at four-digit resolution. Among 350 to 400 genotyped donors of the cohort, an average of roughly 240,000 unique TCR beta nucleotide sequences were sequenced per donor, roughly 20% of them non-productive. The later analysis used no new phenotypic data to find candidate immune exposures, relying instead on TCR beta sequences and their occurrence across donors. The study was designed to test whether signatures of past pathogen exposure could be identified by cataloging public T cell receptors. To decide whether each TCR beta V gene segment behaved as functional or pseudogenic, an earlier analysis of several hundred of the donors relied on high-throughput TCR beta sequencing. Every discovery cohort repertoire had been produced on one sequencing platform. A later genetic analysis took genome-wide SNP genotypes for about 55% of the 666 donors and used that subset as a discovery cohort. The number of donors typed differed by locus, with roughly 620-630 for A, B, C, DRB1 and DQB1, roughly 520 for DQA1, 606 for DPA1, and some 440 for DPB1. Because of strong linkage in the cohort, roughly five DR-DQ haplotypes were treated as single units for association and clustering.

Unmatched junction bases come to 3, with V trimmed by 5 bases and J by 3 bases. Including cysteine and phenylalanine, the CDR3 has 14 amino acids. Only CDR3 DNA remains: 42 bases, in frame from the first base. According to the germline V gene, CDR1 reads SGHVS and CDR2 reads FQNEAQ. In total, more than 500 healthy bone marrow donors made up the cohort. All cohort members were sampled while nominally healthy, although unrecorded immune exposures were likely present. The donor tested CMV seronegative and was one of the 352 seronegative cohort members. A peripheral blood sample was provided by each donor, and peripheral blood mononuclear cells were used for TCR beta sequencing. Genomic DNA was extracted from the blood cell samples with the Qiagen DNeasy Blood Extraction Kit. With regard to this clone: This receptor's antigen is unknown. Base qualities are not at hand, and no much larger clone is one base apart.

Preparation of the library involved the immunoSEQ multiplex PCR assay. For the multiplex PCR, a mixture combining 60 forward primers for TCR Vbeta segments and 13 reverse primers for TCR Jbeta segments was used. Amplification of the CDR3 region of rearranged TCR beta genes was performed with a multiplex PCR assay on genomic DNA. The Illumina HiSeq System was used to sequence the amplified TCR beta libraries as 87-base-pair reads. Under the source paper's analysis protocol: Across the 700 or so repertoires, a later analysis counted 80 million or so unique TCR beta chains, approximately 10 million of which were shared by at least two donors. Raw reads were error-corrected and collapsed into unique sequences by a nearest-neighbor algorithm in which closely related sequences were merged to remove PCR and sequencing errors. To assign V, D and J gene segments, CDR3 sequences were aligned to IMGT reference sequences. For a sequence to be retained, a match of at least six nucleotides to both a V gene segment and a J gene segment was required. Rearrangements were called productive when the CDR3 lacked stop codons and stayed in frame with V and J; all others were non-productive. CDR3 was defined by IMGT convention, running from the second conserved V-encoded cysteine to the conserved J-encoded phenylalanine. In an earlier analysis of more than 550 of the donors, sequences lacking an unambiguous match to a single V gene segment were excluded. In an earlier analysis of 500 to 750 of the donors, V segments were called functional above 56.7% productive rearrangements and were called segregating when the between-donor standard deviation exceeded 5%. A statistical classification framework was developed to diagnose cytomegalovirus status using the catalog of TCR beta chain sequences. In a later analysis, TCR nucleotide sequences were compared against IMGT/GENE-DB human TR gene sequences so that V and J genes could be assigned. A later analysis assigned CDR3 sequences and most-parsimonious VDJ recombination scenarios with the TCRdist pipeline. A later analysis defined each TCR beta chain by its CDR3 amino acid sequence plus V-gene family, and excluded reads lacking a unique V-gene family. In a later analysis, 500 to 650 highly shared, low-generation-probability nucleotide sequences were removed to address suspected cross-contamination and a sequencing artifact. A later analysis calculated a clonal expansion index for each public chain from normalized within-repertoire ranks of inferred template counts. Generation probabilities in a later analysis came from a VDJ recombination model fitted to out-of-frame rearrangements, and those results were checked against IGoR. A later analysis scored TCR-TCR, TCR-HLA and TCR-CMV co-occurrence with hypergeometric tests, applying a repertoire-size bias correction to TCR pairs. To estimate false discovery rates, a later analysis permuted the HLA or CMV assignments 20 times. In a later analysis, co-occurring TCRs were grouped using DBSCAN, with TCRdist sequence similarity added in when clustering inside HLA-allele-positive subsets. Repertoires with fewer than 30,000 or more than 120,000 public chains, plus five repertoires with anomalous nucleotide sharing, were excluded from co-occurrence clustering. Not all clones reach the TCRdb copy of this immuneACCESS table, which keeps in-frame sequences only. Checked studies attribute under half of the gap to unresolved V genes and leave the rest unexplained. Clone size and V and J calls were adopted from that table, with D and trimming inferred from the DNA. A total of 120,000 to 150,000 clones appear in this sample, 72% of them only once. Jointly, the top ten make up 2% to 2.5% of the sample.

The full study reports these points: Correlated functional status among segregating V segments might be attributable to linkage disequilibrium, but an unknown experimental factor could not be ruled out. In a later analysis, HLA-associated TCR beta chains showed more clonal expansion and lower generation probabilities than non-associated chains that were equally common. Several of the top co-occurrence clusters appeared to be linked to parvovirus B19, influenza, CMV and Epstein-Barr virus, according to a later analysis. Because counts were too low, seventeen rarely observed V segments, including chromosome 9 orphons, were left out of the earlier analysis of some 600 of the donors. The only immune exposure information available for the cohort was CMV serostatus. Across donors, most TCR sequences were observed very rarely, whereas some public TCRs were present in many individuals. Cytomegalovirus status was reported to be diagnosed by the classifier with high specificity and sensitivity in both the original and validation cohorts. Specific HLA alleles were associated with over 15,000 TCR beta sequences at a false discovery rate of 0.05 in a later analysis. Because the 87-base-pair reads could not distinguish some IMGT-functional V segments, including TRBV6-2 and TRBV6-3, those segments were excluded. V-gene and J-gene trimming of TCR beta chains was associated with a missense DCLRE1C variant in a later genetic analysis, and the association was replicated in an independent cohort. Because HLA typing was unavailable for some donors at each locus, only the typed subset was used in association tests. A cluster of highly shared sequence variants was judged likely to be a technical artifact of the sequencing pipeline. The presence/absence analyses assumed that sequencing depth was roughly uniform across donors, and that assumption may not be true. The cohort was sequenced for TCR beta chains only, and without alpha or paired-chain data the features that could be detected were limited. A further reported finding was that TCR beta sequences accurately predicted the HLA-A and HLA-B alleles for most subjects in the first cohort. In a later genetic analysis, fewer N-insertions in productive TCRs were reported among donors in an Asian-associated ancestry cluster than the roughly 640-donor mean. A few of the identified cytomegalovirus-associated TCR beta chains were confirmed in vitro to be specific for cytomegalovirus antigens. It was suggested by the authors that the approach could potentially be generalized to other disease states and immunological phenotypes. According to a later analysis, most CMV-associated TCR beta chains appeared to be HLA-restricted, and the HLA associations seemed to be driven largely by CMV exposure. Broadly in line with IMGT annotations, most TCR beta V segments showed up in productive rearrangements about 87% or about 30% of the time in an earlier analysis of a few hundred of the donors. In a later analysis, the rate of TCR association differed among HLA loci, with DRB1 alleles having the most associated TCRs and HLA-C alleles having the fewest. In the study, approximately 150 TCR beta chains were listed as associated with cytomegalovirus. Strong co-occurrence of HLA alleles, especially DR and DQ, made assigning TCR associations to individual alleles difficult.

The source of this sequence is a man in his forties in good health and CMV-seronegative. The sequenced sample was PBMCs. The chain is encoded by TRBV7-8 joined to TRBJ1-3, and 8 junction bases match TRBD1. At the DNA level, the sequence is TGTGCCAGCAGCCCCAGGGGGCTTGGAAACACCATATATTTT. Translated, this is CASSPRGLGNTIYF.